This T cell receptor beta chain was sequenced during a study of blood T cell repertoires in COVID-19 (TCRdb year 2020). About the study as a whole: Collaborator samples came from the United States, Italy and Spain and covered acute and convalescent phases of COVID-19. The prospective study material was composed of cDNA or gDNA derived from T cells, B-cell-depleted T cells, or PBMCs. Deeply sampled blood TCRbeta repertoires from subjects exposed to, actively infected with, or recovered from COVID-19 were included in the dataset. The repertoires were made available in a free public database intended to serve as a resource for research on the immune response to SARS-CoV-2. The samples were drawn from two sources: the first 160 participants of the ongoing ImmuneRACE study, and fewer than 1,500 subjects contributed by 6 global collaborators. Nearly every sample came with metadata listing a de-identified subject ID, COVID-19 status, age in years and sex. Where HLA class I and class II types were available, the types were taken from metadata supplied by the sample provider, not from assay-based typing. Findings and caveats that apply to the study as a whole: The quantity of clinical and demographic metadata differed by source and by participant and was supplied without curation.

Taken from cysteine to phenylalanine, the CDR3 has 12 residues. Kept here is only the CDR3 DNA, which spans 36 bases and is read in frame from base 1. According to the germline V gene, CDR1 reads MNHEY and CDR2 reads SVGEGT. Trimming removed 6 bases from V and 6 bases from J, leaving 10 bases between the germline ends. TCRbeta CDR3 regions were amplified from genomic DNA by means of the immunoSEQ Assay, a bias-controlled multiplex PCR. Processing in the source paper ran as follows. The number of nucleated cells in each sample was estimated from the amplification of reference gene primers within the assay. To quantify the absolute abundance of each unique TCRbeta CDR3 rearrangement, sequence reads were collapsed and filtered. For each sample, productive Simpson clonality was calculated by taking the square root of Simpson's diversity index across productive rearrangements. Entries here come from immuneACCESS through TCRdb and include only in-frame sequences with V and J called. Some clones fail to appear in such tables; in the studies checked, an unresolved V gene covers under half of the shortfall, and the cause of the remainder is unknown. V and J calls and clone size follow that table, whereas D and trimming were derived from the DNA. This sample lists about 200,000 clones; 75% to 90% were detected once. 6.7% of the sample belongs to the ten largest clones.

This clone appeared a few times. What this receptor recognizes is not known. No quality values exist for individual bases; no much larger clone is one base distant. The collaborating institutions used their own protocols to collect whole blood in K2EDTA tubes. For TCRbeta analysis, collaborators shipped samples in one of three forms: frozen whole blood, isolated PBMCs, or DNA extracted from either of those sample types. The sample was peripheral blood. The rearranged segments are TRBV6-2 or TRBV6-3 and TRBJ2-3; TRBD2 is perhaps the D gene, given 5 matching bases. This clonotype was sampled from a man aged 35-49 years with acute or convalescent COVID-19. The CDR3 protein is CASSSSADTQYF. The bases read TGTGCCAGCAGCAGTAGCGCGGATACGCAGTATTTT.